This T cell receptor (beta chain) derives from a study of monozygotic twins with inflammatory bowel disease (dated by TCRdb to the late 2010s). Describing the broader study: The complete study included roughly 30 monozygotic twin pairs: 19 IBD-discordant Danish pairs and nine German pairs, of which four were IBD-concordant and five were IBD-discordant. Within discordant pairs, disease-associated traits were sought mainly by comparing IBD patients with their genetically identical healthy co-twins. Each individual had, on average, about 151 000 unique TCRalpha sequences and 181 000 unique TCRbeta sequences available for analysis. What the study reported, not specific to this receptor: The results gave no support for a single strong signal or clonotype linked to IBD. No difference in repertoire similarity was observed between concordant and discordant twins, possibly owing to limited statistical power. The analysis was unable to tell different T cell subtypes apart. Because patients received different immunosuppressive treatments, the repertoires may have picked up extra background noise and variability between individuals. A decrease in TCRbeta repertoire diversity, as measured by inverse Simpson index, was observed in IBD patients compared with their healthy co-twins. Compared with healthy twins, IBD patients had fewer clonotypes in common with other individuals, a difference most pronounced in patients showing signs of disease activity.

Comments on this clonotype: This clone's antigen is unknown.

Library preparation was by 5' RACE. Preparation of each TCR library used approximately 3,700 ng of total RNA. For each sample, cDNA synthesis with SMARTScribe reverse transcriptase was split into eight separate reactions. During cDNA synthesis, template switching was used to introduce unique molecular identifiers that contained a 6-nucleotide sample barcode. Amplification of TCRalpha and TCRbeta cDNA involved two nested PCRs of 16 and 9 cycles, and each PCR was followed by bead purification. Before amplification, the cDNA was both treated with uracil DNA-glycosylase and purified with the QIAquick PCR purification kit. The second PCR was the step at which Illumina TruSeq-compatible adapters and sample-specific barcodes were added. TapeStation and Qubit were used to check library quality and concentration, and around 4.5 ng of each library went into the pool. Sequencing of pooled libraries was carried out on an Illumina HiSeq2500 single-index Rapid Run using 2 x 100 bp reads and custom sequencing primers. Turning to the authors' computational methods: MiGEC version 1.2.6 was used for UMI-based consensus assembly to correct PCR and sequencing errors. MiXCR version 2.1.1 was used for V(D)J alignment, clonotype assembly and CDR3 extraction. To normalise gene usage, clonotype sharing and MAIT/NKT TCR abundance, the top 1000, 10 000 and 20 000 clonotypes in each sample were analysed. Diversity was computed as the inverse Simpson index with the vegan R package after downsampling to 27 000 UMIs. Statistical testing used paired Mann-Whitney U tests on the discordant twin pairs and applied Benjamini-Hochberg correction for multiple testing. TCRdb reprocessed the reads and provides one entry for every CDR3 protein sequence; no DNA is given. The V and J calls were not made by the authors but by TCRdb's processing. This specimen's table enumerates 200,000 to 250,000 distinct CDR3 sequences. The ten largest clones take up around 7.6% of the sample.

From each donor, a roughly 2.7 ml peripheral blood sample was collected into PAXgene tubes and kept at -80 degrees C. Without T cell sorting, total RNA was isolated from whole blood using the PAXgene blood miRNA kit on an automated QIAcube. Deep TCRalpha and TCRbeta repertoire profiling with unique molecular barcoding was performed on peripheral blood of monozygotic twin pairs concordant or discordant for inflammatory bowel disease. Smoking habits were recorded for all twin pairs, and each individual was classified as a current, former or never smoker. In the germline V gene, CDR1 corresponds to SGHRS and CDR2 to YFSETQ. From the cysteine through the phenylalanine, the CDR3 covers 14 amino acids. No DNA is listed.

Recombination linked TRBV5-1 to TRBJ2-3; TCRdb lists TRBD2, though no DNA is available to test this call. The sequenced sample consisted of blood. The TCR originated in a human donor with ulcerative colitis or Crohn's disease, or a healthy co-twin of an affected twin (not recorded which). The CDR3 in this case is CASSLAGVRDTQYF.